The 27 T cell receptor beta chains below all came from one sample that was sequenced in a study of shared clonotypes between healthy human individuals (dated by TCRdb to about 2020). For the CD8 naive samples, CD45RO-negative cells were positively selected for CCR7, yielding a CD45RA+CCR7+ population from which TemRA cells were excluded. To prepare the library, the immunoSEQ multiplex PCR assay was applied. Imported from immuneACCESS, the table was reduced by TCRdb to in-frame sequences with V and J called. These copies leave out some clones; in studies compared against another copy, an unresolved V gene accounts for under half, and the cause of the remainder is not known. In this sample the table shows 1.5 million to 2.5 million clones, just under 95% of which occur a single time. The ten largest clones capture approximately 1.2% of the sample. Material: naive CD8+ T cells sorted from blood. The cell subset or site tag for this specimen amounts to: CD45RA+CCR7+. Every receptor here comes from a man between 18 and 35 years old in good health.

The rearrangement uses TRBV7-2 and TRBJ2-3; 12 nucleotides align to TRBD2. The CDR3 is 15 residues long. Germline trimming cut 5 bases from V and 6 bases from J; bases unmatched to any gene: 6. Per the germline V gene, CDR1 is SGHTA and CDR2 is FQGNSA. For the CDR3, the DNA is TGTGCCAGCAGCCAACTAGCGGGGGGATGGGATACGCAGTATTTT. Amino acid sequence: CASSQLAGGWDTQYF.

The rearrangement joins TRBV7-9 to TRBJ2-7, with D perhaps being TRBD1 or TRBD2 (5 bases each). V was pared by 5 bases and J by 2 bases, with 16 bases between. This CDR3 has 15 residues. Germline assignment: CDR1 SEHNR and CDR2 FQNEAQ (reference sequence). The CDR3 nucleotides read TGTGCCAGCAGCCGGGTCTTGGGACGGGCCTACGAGCAGTACTTC. Amino acids: CASSRVLGRAYEQYF.

The chain employs TRBV30 and TRBJ2-3, with D tentatively TRBD1 or TRBD2 (6 bases each). Looked up from germline, CDR1 is GTSNPN and CDR2 is SVGIG (reference sequence). This CDR3 comprises 16 residues. V was trimmed by 2 bases and J by 2 bases, leaving 17 bases between them. The CDR3 DNA reads TGTGCCTGGAGTTCCCCCTTAGGGGGGATCACAGATACGCAGTATTTT. Amino acid sequence: CAWSSPLGGITDTQYF.

Concerning this clone itself: Other DNA sequences in this specimen translate into the identical CDR3. This chain connects TRBV6-5 to TRBJ1-3, with a possible D match to TRBD1 (5 bases). V was trimmed by 2 bases and J by 7 bases, leaving 9 bases between them. The CDR3 covers 13 residues. Germline V lookup: CDR1 MNHEY, CDR2 SVGAGI. CDR3 loop: CASSYGAGNTIYF. The CDR3 DNA reads TGTGCCAGCAGTTACGGGGCAGGGAACACCATATATTTT.

Concerning this clone itself: The identical CDR3 is also encoded by other nucleotide sequences in the sample. The J gene is TRBJ2-7, the V gene TRBV6-6; D uncertain. V lost 4 bases to trimming and J lost 1 base, with 5 bases between them. The CDR3 extends over 12 amino acids. The V gene's germline CDR1 is MNHNY and CDR2 SVGAGI (reference sequence). In DNA, the CDR3 is TGTGCCAGCAGTTTTGGATCCTACGAGCAGTACTTC. Protein: CASSFGSYEQYF.

For the CDR3, the DNA is TGCGCCAGCAGCTTCGAGGGGAGCAATGGCTACACCTTC. Its translation is CASSFEGSNGYTF. J is TRBJ1-2 and V is TRBV4-1; tentative D call: TRBD1 (5 bases). The germline V gene encodes CDR1 MGHRA and CDR2 YSYEKL. The CDR3 is 13 amino acids. V dropped 5 bases and J dropped 6 bases, with 13 bases sitting between them.

V and J are TRBV6-1 and TRBJ1-2; TRBD1 matches at 7 bases. Trimming cost V 2 bases and J 4 bases; bases outside gene matches: 4. The CDR3 has 14 residues. Germline V gene lookup returns CDR1 MNHNS and CDR2 SASEGT. The CDR3 here is CASSEYRGSYGYTF. The CDR3 DNA is TGTGCCAGCAGTGAATACAGGGGCTCCTATGGCTACACCTTC.

The rearrangement joins TRBV6-5 to TRBJ1-1; 7 positions match TRBD1. CDR1 is MNHEY, CDR2 SVGAGI, per germline. The CDR3 has 14 amino acids. Germline trimming cut 2 bases from V and 7 bases from J; bases unmatched to any gene: 7. DNA of the CDR3: TGTGCCAGCAGTTACCTAGACCGGACAGGTGAAGCTTTCTTT. Its translation is CASSYLDRTGEAFF.

In this sample, this clone turned up a few times. This CDR3 is also generated by other DNA sequences in the sample. The chain recombines TRBV7-9 with TRBJ1-2; D is unclear. Germline assignment: CDR1 SEHNR and CDR2 FQNEAQ (reference sequence). Trimming shortened V by 1 base and J by 3 bases, and 9 bases separated the two germline ends. This CDR3 has 14 amino acids. This chain's CDR3 is CASSLVGGHYGYTF. The CDR3 DNA is TGTGCCAGCAGCTTAGTAGGCGGACACTATGGCTACACCTTC. Combining the CDR3 with reference TRBV7-9 and TRBJ1-2 gives the whole variable domain DTGVSQNPRHKITKRGQNVTFRCDPISEHNRLYWYRQTLGQGPEFLTYFQNEAQLEKSRLLSDRFSAERPKGSFSTLEIQRTEQGDSAMYLCASSLVGGHYGYTFGSGTRLTVV.

CDR3: CARKYPATARATGELFF. CDR3 bases: TGTGCCAGAAAATATCCAGCGACAGCGCGGGCCACCGGGGAGCTGTTTTTT. This chain uses TRBV19 with TRBJ2-2; D may correspond to TRBD1 or TRBD2 (5 bases each). CDR3 length equals 17 residues. CDR1 is LNHDA and CDR2 is SQIVND in the germline V gene (reference sequence). V lost 9 bases to trimming and J lost 4 bases, with 24 bases between them.

Turning to this clone: The sample holds other DNA sequences that translate to the same CDR3. J is TRBJ2-1 and V is TRBV5-1; 8 bases are a match to TRBD1. The trim removed 1 base at V and 2 bases at J, leaving 2 bases unmatched. Germline CDR1 SGHRS, CDR2 YFSETQ. The CDR3 has 15 amino acids. The CDR3 DNA is TGCGCCAGCAGCTTGTCAGGGGGCCCCTACAATGAGCAGTTCTTC. This codes for CASSLSGGPYNEQFF.

About this clone: This specimen includes other DNA sequences encoding the same CDR3. This chain connects TRBV28 to TRBJ2-3; no reliable D call. Germline V gives CDR1 MDHEN, CDR2 SYDVKM. This CDR3 spans 12 amino acids. V was pared by 3 bases and J by 6 bases, with 7 bases between. This CDR3 reads CASSFPQDTQYF. The CDR3 DNA sequence: TGTGCCAGCAGTTTCCCACAGGATACGCAGTATTTT.

This clone was recorded only once. The CDR3 loop is CASSLGGGGTDTQYF. As DNA, the CDR3 is TGTGCCAGCAGCTTAGGAGGGGGCGGGACAGATACGCAGTATTTT. The V and J genes are TRBV7-3 and TRBJ2-3, with D possibly being TRBD1 (7 bases). Deletions cut 2 bases from V and 3 bases from J, with 12 bases between. The CDR3 has 15 residues. From germline, CDR1 is SGHTA and CDR2 FQGTGA.

The V call is TRBV30, the J call TRBJ2-5; unclear D gene. CDR3 size: 16 residues. From germline, CDR1 is GTSNPN and CDR2 SVGIG (reference sequence). The V end lost 1 base, the J end lost 2 bases, and 17 bases lay between the germline ends. CDR3 sequence: CAWSAEDNQMQETQYF. DNA for the CDR3: TGTGCCTGGAGTGCCGAAGATAACCAGATGCAAGAGACCCAGTACTTC.

The chain has TRBV19 and TRBJ1-1; D not certain. This CDR3 has 13 amino acids. From germline, CDR1 is LNHDA and CDR2 SQIVND (reference sequence). Trimming took 1 base from V and 7 from J, leaving 10 bases between them. CDR3: CASSIAQNGEAFF. The CDR3 DNA follows: TGTGCCAGTAGTATAGCACAGAATGGTGAAGCTTTCTTT.

V and J are TRBV28 and TRBJ1-2, with 11 bases lining up with TRBD1. In germline, CDR1 is MDHEN, CDR2 SYDVKM. Trimming took 4 bases from V and 5 from J; bases not matched to a gene: 6. This CDR3 comprises 15 residues. The CDR3 reads CASSSGQGVRYGYTF. In DNA, the CDR3 is TGTGCCAGCAGTTCGGGACAGGGGGTACGGTATGGCTACACCTTC.

The chain carries TRBV19 and TRBJ2-7; 7 nucleotides align to TRBD1. Germline CDR1 and CDR2: LNHDA and SQIVND (reference sequence). This CDR3 is 14 amino acids long. V was clipped by 5 bases and J by 3 bases; unmatched bases: 7. CDR3: CASSSGTAFYEQYF. In DNA, the CDR3 is TGTGCCAGTAGTTCCGGGACAGCCTTCTACGAGCAGTACTTC.

This clone has just one count. CDR3 region: CASSGGQVLVGKNIQYF. The CDR3 DNA sequence: TGTGCCAGCAGTGGGGGACAGGTACTTGTAGGCAAAAACATTCAGTACTTC. J is TRBJ2-4 and V is TRBV6-1; 8 nucleotides match TRBD1. Germline assignment: CDR1 MNHNS and CDR2 SASEGT. This CDR3 spans 17 amino acids. Trimming at V came to 4 bases and at J to 3 bases, leaving 11 bases not matched to a gene.

The chain has TRBV6-5 and TRBJ2-1, with D possibly matching TRBD1 (5 bases). In germline, CDR1 is MNHEY, CDR2 SVGAGI. The CDR3 covers 15 residues. The germline V and J ends were trimmed by 6 bases and 3 bases, with 15 bases remaining between them. CDR3 coding DNA: TGTGCCAGCAGCCAAGGGGCCCACAGCTACAATGAGCAGTTCTTC. Translated: CASSQGAHSYNEQFF.

Worth noting for this clone: At the DNA level, this CDR3 is encoded by other sequences in the same sample as well. The chain combines TRBV5-4 with TRBJ2-3; 12 nucleotides agree with TRBD2. CDR3 length: 17 residues. Germline V lookup: CDR1 SGHNT, CDR2 YYREEE (reference sequence). V lost 0 bases and J lost 3; bases outside the gene matches: 5. The CDR3 region has the DNA TGTGCCAGCAGCTTGGGCCCCCTAGCGGGGGGGACAGATACGCAGTATTTT. Translation: CASSLGPLAGGTDTQYF.

This chain uses TRBV5-1 with TRBJ2-3; the match to TRBD1 covers 8 bases. Trimming took 0 bases from V and 2 from J; bases not matched to a gene: 5. The length of the CDR3 is 16 residues. Looked up from germline, CDR1 is SGHRS and CDR2 is YFSETQ. The CDR3 loop reads CASSLARDRTTDTQYF. As DNA, the CDR3 is TGCGCCAGCAGCTTGGCCCGGGACAGGACCACAGATACGCAGTATTTT. The whole variable domain, remainder taken from reference TRBV5-1 and TRBJ2-3, is KAGVTQTPRYLIKTRGQQVTLSCSPISGHRSVSWYQQTPGQGLQFLFEYFSETQRNKGNFPGRFSGRQFSNSRSEMNVSTLELGDSALYLCASSLARDRTTDTQYFGPGTRLTVL.

This chain links TRBV11-2 with TRBJ1-6, with D hard to call. V gave up 1 base and J gave up 9 bases, with 10 bases separating them. CDR1 is SGHAT, CDR2 FQNNGV, per germline. The CDR3 consists of 14 residues. The DNA of the CDR3 is TGTGCCAGCAGCTTAGCTCCCCGGGGTTCACCCCTCCACTTT. Residues: CASSLAPRGSPLHF.

The chain has TRBV5-6 and TRBJ2-3; D may be TRBD1 or TRBD2 (5 bases each). The germline CDR1 and CDR2 sequences are SGHDT and YYEEEE. The V gene lost 3 bases and the J gene lost 0 bases, with 14 bases spanning the gap. CDR3 length: 16 residues. CDR3 sequence: CASSSAGTLSTDTQYF. The CDR3 bases are TGTGCCAGCAGCTCGGCCGGGACGCTTAGCACAGATACGCAGTATTTT.

The gene calls are TRBV15 and TRBJ1-5, with 8 bases matching TRBD1. The germline V gene encodes CDR1 LNHNV and CDR2 YYDKDF (reference sequence). The V and J ends lost 9 bases and 4 bases, in that order; junction bases with no gene match: 14. CDR3 length: 16 amino acids. CDR3 region: CATEPGAGTGNQPQHF. CDR3 nucleotides: TGTGCCACGGAACCCGGCGCCGGGACAGGTAATCAGCCCCAGCATTTT.

The chain employs TRBV13 and TRBJ2-2; no definite D call. V shed 3 bases and J shed 0 bases, with 8 bases lying between them. CDR1 and CDR2 from the germline V gene are PRHDT and FYEKMQ (reference sequence). This CDR3 spans 15 amino acids. The CDR3 loop reads CASSFSVANTGELFF. The CDR3 coding sequence is TGTGCCAGCAGCTTTTCGGTGGCGAACACCGGGGAGCTGTTTTTT.

The J gene is TRBJ1-1, the V gene TRBV7-9; TRBD1 aligns across 11 bases. Germline V gene data show CDR1 as SEHNR and CDR2 as FQNEAQ (reference sequence). The CDR3 covers 16 residues. The trim removed 5 bases at V and 6 bases at J, leaving 11 bases unmatched. CDR3 residues: CASSQHPGQGDPEAFF. The CDR3 coding sequence is TGTGCCAGCAGCCAACACCCGGGACAGGGGGACCCTGAAGCTTTCTTT.

J is TRBJ2-5 and V is TRBV28; the match to TRBD2 covers 9 bases. V dropped 3 bases and J dropped 0; count of bases not matched to a gene: 5. In germline, CDR1 is MDHEN, CDR2 SYDVKM. This CDR3 has 16 residues. CDR3 sequence (DNA): TGTGCCAGCAGTTTTTCCTTAGCGGGAGACCAAGAGACCCAGTACTTC. It yields the protein CASSFSLAGDQETQYF.